A selection of T cell receptor beta chains follows, all from one sample in a study of a mutant IDH1 vaccine in newly diagnosed glioma. The method was immunoSEQ multiplex PCR; TCRdb's version includes in-frame clones alone and lacks a portion of them. This table holds some 61,000 clones, 84% found once. Their recognized antigens are unknown. Sequenced material: PBMCs, taken from a glioma patient whose treatment included an IDH1 peptide vaccine. The receptor set was obtained from a man in his late teens or twenties with glioma. Both conserved end residues are part of each CDR3. D genes are given only for firm matches. Clone size is shown for a subset of rows, as once, few, many or a class of expanded clone.

abundance,d_gene,v_gene,j_gene,CDR3aa,CDR3nt
-,-,TRBV4-2,TRBJ2-2,CASSLMYGELFF,TGTGCCAGCAGCTTAATGTACGGGGAGCTGTTTTTT
-,TRBD1,TRBV7-9,TRBJ2-7,CASSAPGGEQYF,TGTGCCAGCAGCGCCCCAGGGGGCGAGCAGTACTTC
-,-,TRBV6-5,TRBJ2-6,CASSYSRELGANVLTF,TGTGCCAGCAGTTACTCCAGGGAGCTGGGGGCCAACGTCCTGACTTTC
once,TRBD2,TRBV7-2,TRBJ2-1,CASSLDWRGGLEFF,TGTGCCAGCAGCTTAGATTGGCGGGGGGGCCTGGAGTTCTTC
-,-,TRBV19,TRBJ2-1,CASKEHFYNEQFF,TGTGCCAGTAAGGAGCACTTCTACAATGAGCAGTTCTTC
-,TRBD1,TRBV10-3,TRBJ1-5,CAISESLGQGGQPQHF,TGTGCCATCAGTGAGTCCTTAGGACAGGGGGGCCAGCCCCAGCATTTT
-,TRBD1,TRBV25-1,TRBJ2-7,CASSEDGTGWHEQYF,TGTGCCAGCAGTGAGGATGGGACAGGGTGGCACGAGCAGTACTTC
-,-,TRBV6-6,TRBJ1-6,CASRVQGSNSPLHF,TGTGCCAGCAGGGTACAGGGTTCTAATTCACCCCTCCACTTT
-,TRBD2,TRBV10-2,TRBJ2-7,CASKRLSGGNSYEQYF,TGCGCCAGCAAGCGTCTTAGCGGGGGTAACTCCTACGAGCAGTACTTC
-,TRBD1,TRBV29-1,TRBJ1-5,CSVGYGTANQPQHF,TGCAGCGTTGGTTACGGGACAGCGAATCAGCCCCAGCATTTT
-,TRBD1,TRBV7-8,TRBJ1-2,CASRAGTGVRGNYGYTF,TGTGCCAGCAGGGCCGGGACAGGGGTTCGCGGGAACTATGGCTACACCTTC
-,-,TRBV19,TRBJ2-2,CASTSGDYTGELFF,TGTGCCAGTACGAGTGGGGATTACACCGGGGAGCTGTTTTTT
-,-,TRBV30,TRBJ2-7,CAWSLGGIQDEQYF,TGTGCCTGGAGTTTAGGAGGGATACAGGACGAGCAGTACTTC
-,-,TRBV5-4,TRBJ1-1,CASSLTGFGSNTEAFF,TGTGCCAGCAGCTTGACAGGGTTTGGGTCGAACACTGAAGCTTTCTTT
few,-,TRBV18,TRBJ1-5,CASSPQGDNQPQHF,TGTGCCAGCTCACCACAGGGGGACAATCAGCCCCAGCATTTT
-,TRBD1,TRBV4-2,TRBJ2-3,CASSQDQGATDTQYF,TGTGCCAGCAGCCAAGACCAGGGGGCCACAGATACGCAGTATTTT
few,TRBD1,TRBV6-5,TRBJ1-2,CASSPGTDSYGYTF,TGTGCCAGCAGTCCCGGGACAGATAGCTATGGCTACACCTTC
-,-,TRBV7-9,TRBJ2-1,CASSLGGGTRSYNEQFF,TGTGCCAGCAGTCTAGGGGGAGGGACGCGCTCCTACAATGAGCAGTTCTTC
once,-,TRBV7-9,TRBJ2-1,CASRAESSYNEQFF,TGTGCCTCTAGGGCGGAGAGCTCCTACAATGAGCAGTTCTTC
-,-,TRBV27,TRBJ1-1,CASSPRGGSVNTEAFF,TGTGCCAGCAGTCCCCGAGGGGGGAGCGTGAACACTGAAGCTTTCTTT
-,-,TRBV4-1,TRBJ2-7,CASSPWDLSYEQYF,TGCGCCAGCAGCCCCTGGGACCTATCCTACGAGCAGTACTTC
few,-,TRBV7-9,TRBJ1-1,CASSFNAFF,TGTGCCAGCAGCTTTAATGCTTTCTTT
-,-,TRBV5-6,TRBJ2-3,CASSLATLVYF,TGTGCCAGCAGCCTGGCGACGTTGGTGTATTTT
-,-,TRBV6-1,TRBJ1-2,CASSAGNPYGYTF,TGTGCCAGCAGTGCGGGAAACCCCTATGGCTACACCTTC
-,-,TRBV27,TRBJ2-7,CASSIGAGLAYEQYF,TGTGCCAGCAGTATTGGGGCTGGATTGGCCTACGAGCAGTACTTC
-,-,TRBV7-2,TRBJ2-5,CASSLSTNNQYF,TGTGCCAGCAGCTTATCGACGAACAATCAGTACTTC
once,-,TRBV19,TRBJ1-1,CASSMGTDAFF,TGTGCCAGTAGTATGGGCACCGACGCTTTCTTT
-,TRBD1,TRBV27,TRBJ1-5,CASTGTGDSQPQHF,TGTGCCAGTACCGGGACAGGGGACAGTCAGCCCCAGCATTTT
-,-,TRBV7-6,TRBJ1-1,CASSWGTPNTEAFF,TGTGCCAGCAGCTGGGGGACACCGAACACTGAAGCTTTCTTT
-,TRBD2,TRBV9,TRBJ2-1,CASSVVPGLAGINEQFF,TGTGCCAGCAGCGTAGTCCCGGGACTAGCGGGAATAAATGAGCAGTTCTTC
-,TRBD1,TRBV28,TRBJ1-2,CASRTGGVGTYGYTF,TGTGCCAGCAGGACAGGGGGCGTTGGGACCTATGGCTACACCTTC
-,-,TRBV6-5,TRBJ2-7,CASSSEGKYEQYF,TGTGCCAGCAGTTCCGAGGGAAAGTACGAGCAGTACTTC
once,-,TRBV5-1,TRBJ2-3,CASSLATDTQYF,TGCGCCAGCAGCTTGGCTACAGATACGCAGTATTTT
-,TRBD1,TRBV18,TRBJ1-2,CASSPGTGGAEGYTF,TGTGCCAGCTCACCGGGGACAGGGGGCGCAGAAGGCTACACCTTC
once,-,TRBV9,TRBJ1-2,CASSGYWGDYGYTF,TGTGCCAGCAGCGGTTACTGGGGAGACTATGGCTACACCTTC
-,-,TRBV7-2,TRBJ1-1,CASSLWGAEAFF,TGTGCCAGCAGCTTATGGGGAGCTGAAGCTTTCTTT
-,-,TRBV7-8,TRBJ2-3,CASSLGGITQYF,TGTGCCAGCAGCTTAGGGGGCATAACGCAGTATTTT
few,-,TRBV30,TRBJ1-1,CAWEGVTNTEAFF,TGTGCCTGGGAGGGGGTGACGAACACTGAAGCTTTCTTT
-,TRBD1,TRBV29-1,TRBJ2-3,CSVDGTGDNAGGADTQYF,TGCAGCGTTGATGGGACAGGGGATAACGCGGGTGGGGCAGATACGCAGTATTTT
-,-,TRBV30,TRBJ1-2,CAWRSERSGGYTF,TGTGCCTGGAGGTCAGAACGGTCCGGGGGCTACACCTTC
-,-,TRBV19,TRBJ1-1,CASRTHMNTEAFF,TGTGCCAGTCGCACTCATATGAACACTGAAGCTTTCTTT
few,-,TRBV25-1,TRBJ1-1,CASSDPGYMNTEAFF,TGTGCCAGCAGTGACCCCGGCTACATGAACACTGAAGCTTTCTTT
-,-,TRBV30,TRBJ1-6,CAWSVYRWRSSYNSPLHF,TGTGCCTGGAGTGTTTATCGATGGAGAAGCTCCTATAATTCACCCCTCCACTTT
-,-,TRBV5-1,TRBJ2-7,CASSSIQGYEQYF,TGCGCCAGCAGCTCCATACAGGGTTACGAGCAGTACTTC
-,TRBD1,TRBV5-1,TRBJ2-4,CASSLGQGLNIQYF,TGCGCCAGCAGCTTGGGACAGGGGCTAAACATTCAGTACTTC